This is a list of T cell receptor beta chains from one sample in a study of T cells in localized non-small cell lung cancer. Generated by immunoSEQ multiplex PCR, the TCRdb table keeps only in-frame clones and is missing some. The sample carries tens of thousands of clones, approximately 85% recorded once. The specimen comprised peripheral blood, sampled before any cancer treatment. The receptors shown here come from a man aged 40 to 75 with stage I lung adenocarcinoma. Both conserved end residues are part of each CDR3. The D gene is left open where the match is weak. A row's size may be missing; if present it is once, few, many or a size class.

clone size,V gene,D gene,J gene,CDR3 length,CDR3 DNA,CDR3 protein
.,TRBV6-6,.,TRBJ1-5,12,TGTGCCAGCAAACGGTCCAATCAGCCCCAGCATTTT,CASKRSNQPQHF
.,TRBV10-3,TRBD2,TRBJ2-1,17,TGTGCCATCAGTGAGTCCGCGAGTAGCGGGGGCTACAATGAGCAGTTCTTC,CAISESASSGGYNEQFF
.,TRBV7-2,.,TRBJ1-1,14,TGTGCCAGCAGCCCGGGACTGGTAGGCACTGAAGCTTTCTTT,CASSPGLVGTEAFF
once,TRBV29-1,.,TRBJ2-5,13,TGCAGCGTTGAACCCGGGGGCGGGAAGACCCAGTACTTC,CSVEPGGGKTQYF
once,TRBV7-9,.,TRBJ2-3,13,TGTGCCAGCAGGGTGGGGGCCACAGATACGCAGTATTTT,CASRVGATDTQYF
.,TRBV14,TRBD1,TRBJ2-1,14,TGTGCCAGCAGGGCGGGACAGGTTTACAATGAGCAGTTCTTC,CASRAGQVYNEQFF
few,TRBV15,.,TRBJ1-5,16,TGTGCCACCAGCAGAGATCCAACAGGATTGAGGCAGCCCCAGCATTTT,CATSRDPTGLRQPQHF
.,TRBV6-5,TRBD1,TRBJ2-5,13,TGTGCCAGCAGTGATGGGACAGGGGGGCCCCAGTACTTC,CASSDGTGGPQYF
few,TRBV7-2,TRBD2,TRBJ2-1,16,TGTGCCAGCAGCCCTGCTAGCGGGGGGACCTACAATGAGCAGTTCTTC,CASSPASGGTYNEQFF
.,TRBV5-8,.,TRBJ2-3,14,TGTGCCAGCATCCCAGGGCGTAGCACAGATACGCAGTATTTT,CASIPGRSTDTQYF
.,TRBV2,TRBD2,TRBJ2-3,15,TGTGCCAGCAGTGAATATCGGGGGGGGCTTTTACTACAGTATTTT,CASSEYRGGLLLQYF
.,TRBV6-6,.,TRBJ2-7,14,TGTGCCAGCAGTTACTCAGGGACTGCCTACGAGCAGTACTTC,CASSYSGTAYEQYF
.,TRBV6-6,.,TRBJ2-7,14,TGTGCCAGCAGTTACTGGCAGGAAGCCTACGAGCAGTACTTC,CASSYWQEAYEQYF
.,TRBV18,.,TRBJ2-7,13,TGTGCCAGCTCGACCACTGGACAGTACGAGCAGTACTTC,CASSTTGQYEQYF
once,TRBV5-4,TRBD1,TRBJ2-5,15,TGTGCCAGCAGCTATGGACAGGTGATTTCGGAGACCCAGTACTTC,CASSYGQVISETQYF
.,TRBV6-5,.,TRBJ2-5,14,TGTGCCAGCAGTCCCCCCCGGGGCCAAGAGACCCAGTACTTC,CASSPPRGQETQYF
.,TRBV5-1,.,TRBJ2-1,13,TGCGCCAGCAGCTACCAATGGCAGGATGAGCAGTTCTTC,CASSYQWQDEQFF
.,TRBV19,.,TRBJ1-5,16,TGTGCCAGTAGTATATATCGGCAAAGAAGCAATCAGCCCCAGCATTTT,CASSIYRQRSNQPQHF
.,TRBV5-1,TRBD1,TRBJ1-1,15,TGCGCCAGCAGCATCAACCCAGGGGGCTTCACTGAAGCTTTCTTT,CASSINPGGFTEAFF
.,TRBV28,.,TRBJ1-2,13,TGTGCCAGCAGCCTACAGCCCGCCAGGGGCTACACCTTC,CASSLQPARGYTF
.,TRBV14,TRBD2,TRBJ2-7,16,TGTGCCAGCAGCCAAGGACCCGGGACTAGCTCCTACGAGCAGTACTTC,CASSQGPGTSSYEQYF
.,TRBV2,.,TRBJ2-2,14,TGTGCCAGCAGTGCCCCTAGGAACACCGGGGAGCTGTTTTTT,CASSAPRNTGELFF
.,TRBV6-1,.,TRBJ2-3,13,TGTGCCAGCAGTGAGCCAAGCACAGATACGCAGTATTTT,CASSEPSTDTQYF
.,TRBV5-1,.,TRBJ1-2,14,TGCGCCAGCAGCTTGAGTATTTCAGACTATGGCTACACCTTC,CASSLSISDYGYTF
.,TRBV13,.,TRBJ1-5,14,TGTGCCAGCAGCCGACACCAGGTCGATCAGCCCCAGCATTTT,CASSRHQVDQPQHF
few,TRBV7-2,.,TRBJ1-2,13,TGTGCCAGCAGCCCCGACAAAAACTATGGCTACACCTTC,CASSPDKNYGYTF
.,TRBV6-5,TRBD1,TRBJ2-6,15,TGTGCCAGCAGCGGACAGGGATCTGGGGCCAACGTCCTGACTTTC,CASSGQGSGANVLTF
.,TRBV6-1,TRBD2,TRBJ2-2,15,TGTGCCAGCAGTTGGAGCGGGAGGGACGCCGGGGAGCTGTTTTTT,CASSWSGRDAGELFF
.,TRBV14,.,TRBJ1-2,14,TGTGCCAGCAGCCAAGTGGCGCGTCACTATGGCTACACCTTC,CASSQVARHYGYTF
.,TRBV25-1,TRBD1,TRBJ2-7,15,TGTGCCAGCAGTTCGCGGGACAGGGGCGCCTACGAGCAGTACTTC,CASSSRDRGAYEQYF
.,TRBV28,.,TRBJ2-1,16,TGTGCCAGCAGTTTTGAACCTCCAGGGCCCTACAATGAGCAGTTCTTC,CASSFEPPGPYNEQFF
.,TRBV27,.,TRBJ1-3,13,TGTGCCAGCAGTTTATCGGTCAAGGACACCATATATTTT,CASSLSVKDTIYF
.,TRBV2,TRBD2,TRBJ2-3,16,TGTGCCAGCCGACGACTAGCGGGAATGGGAGCAGATACGCAGTATTTT,CASRRLAGMGADTQYF
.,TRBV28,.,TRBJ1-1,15,TGTGCCAGCAGTTGGGGGCGACGCTCGGGGACTGAAGCTTTCTTT,CASSWGRRSGTEAFF
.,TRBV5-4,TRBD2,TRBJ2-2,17,TGTGCCAGCAGTCCGCAGACTAGCGGGGGGGGTACCGGGGAGCTGTTTTTT,CASSPQTSGGGTGELFF
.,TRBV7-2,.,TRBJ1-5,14,TGTGCCAGCAGCTTAGTTGTGGGAAGGAAGCCCCAGCATTTT,CASSLVVGRKPQHF
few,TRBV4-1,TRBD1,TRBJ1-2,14,TGCGCCAGCAGCCAAGAGGGACAGAGATATGGCTACACCTTC,CASSQEGQRYGYTF